The 25 T cell receptor beta chains reported below all come from one sample, sequenced in a study of blood T cell repertoires in COVID-19. The method was immunoSEQ multiplex PCR; TCRdb's version includes in-frame clones alone and lacks a portion of them. The sample includes fewer than 200,000 clones, over 80% seen only once; the top ten take less than 10%. Sequenced input: peripheral blood. These receptors were collected from a woman aged 70-85 years with COVID-19, enrolled during active disease.

The gene calls are TRBV4-3 and TRBJ2-7; TRBD2 matches at 10 bases. The V segment lost 5 bases and the J segment 4 bases; nucleotides outside the gene matches: 8. This CDR3 spans 15 amino acids. Germline CDR1 LGHNA, CDR2 YSLEER. The chain's CDR3 is CASSSRLAGVYEQYF. In nucleotides, the CDR3 is TGCGCCAGCAGCTCCCGCCTAGCGGGAGTATACGAGCAGTACTTC.

The rearrangement joins TRBV13 to TRBJ1-2; D might be TRBD1 (5 bases). With 5 bases removed from V and 8 bases from J, the gap between germline ends came to 18 bases. Looked up from germline, CDR1 is PRHDT and CDR2 is FYEKMQ (reference sequence). This CDR3 is 14 amino acids long. The CDR3 sequence: CASSPGRGRGGYTF. The CDR3 DNA sequence: TGTGCCAGCAGCCCAGGGAGGGGAAGAGGAGGCTACACCTTC.

The rearrangement uses TRBV7-2 and TRBJ2-7; 9 bases match TRBD2. The CDR3 spans 15 residues. Per the germline V gene, CDR1 is SGHTA and CDR2 is FQGNSA. The V and J ends lost 5 bases and 3 bases, in that order; junction bases with no gene match: 8. As DNA, the CDR3 is TGTGCCAGCAGCCCCCTCGGCGGGGGGGTCTACGAGCAGTACTTC. This sequence encodes CASSPLGGGVYEQYF.

V gene TRBV29-1 combines with J gene TRBJ2-7; 8 bases fit TRBD1. Germline lookup yields CDR1 SQVTM and CDR2 ANQGSEA. This CDR3 has 12 residues. The junction had 3 bases not matched to a gene; V was cut back by 4 bases and J by 4 bases. CDR3 bases: TGCAGCGTTGCAGGGGGCCTGTACGAGCAGTACTTC. This codes for CSVAGGLYEQYF.

The chain has TRBV9 and TRBJ2-3; no reliable D call. This CDR3 contains 12 residues. The V end lost 0 bases, the J end lost 5 bases, and 4 bases lay between the germline ends. Germline CDR1 and CDR2: SGDLS and YYNGEE. The DNA of the CDR3 is TGTGCCAGCAGCGTAGGCGGAGATACGCAGTATTTT. This translates into CASSVGGDTQYF.

The chain carries TRBV6-5 and TRBJ2-1; 7 bases align to TRBD2. Looked up from germline, CDR1 is MNHEY and CDR2 is SVGAGI. The CDR3 runs to 15 residues. V gave up 8 bases and J gave up 6 bases; unmatched junction bases: 13. The CDR3: CASSRGGPRGNEQFF. For the CDR3, the DNA is TGTGCCAGCTCAAGGGGAGGGCCCCGAGGCAATGAGCAGTTCTTC.

CDR3 nucleotide sequence: TGTGCCAGCAGTTCGCCCCCAGGAGGGGAGCTGTTTTTT. Translating gives CASSSPPGGELFF. The V gene is TRBV28, the J gene TRBJ2-2; unclear D gene. This CDR3 comprises 13 residues. V lost 4 bases, J lost 8 bases, and 11 bases lay in between. Germline V gives CDR1 MDHEN, CDR2 SYDVKM.

DNA for the CDR3: TGTGCCAGCAGCCCCCGACCGGGACAGAGGCCCTACGAGCAGTACTTC. Protein: CASSPRPGQRPYEQYF. The V and J genes are TRBV4-2 and TRBJ2-7, with 7 bases aligning to TRBD1. In germline, CDR1 is LGHNA, CDR2 YNFKEQ. The CDR3 runs to 16 residues. V lost 4 bases, J lost 2 bases, and 11 bases stayed unmatched.

V usage is TRBV19 and J usage is TRBJ2-2, with TRBD2 matching 8 bases. The germline CDR1 and CDR2 sequences are LNHDA and SQIVND (reference sequence). The length of the CDR3 is 14 residues. The J segment lost 6 bases and the V segment lost 3 bases, leaving 3 bases of the junction unmatched. CDR3 nucleotides: TGTGCCAGTAGTATCGAGCGGGAGTCCGGGGAGCTGTTTTTT. It translates to CASSIERESGELFF. Filled out from reference TRBV19 and TRBJ2-2, the complete variable domain reads DGGITQSPKYLFRKEGQNVTLSCEQNLNHDAMYWYRQDPGQGLRLIYYSQIVNDFQKGDIAEGYSVSREKKESFPLTVTSAQKNPTAFYLCASSIERESGELFFGEGSRLTVL.

V and J are TRBV12-5 and TRBJ2-3; 8 positions agree with TRBD2. This CDR3 has 16 amino acids. With 6 bases clipped from V and 5 bases from J, the junction kept 13 bases outside the gene matches. Per germline, CDR1 LGHNT and CDR2 FRNRAP. The CDR3 loop is CASGRGAGVEVDTQYF. In DNA, the CDR3 is TGTGCTAGTGGCCGAGGAGCGGGAGTGGAAGTAGATACGCAGTATTTT.

The chain combines TRBV10-2 with TRBJ2-7, with D possibly matching TRBD2 (5 bases). Deletions cut 8 bases from V and 2 bases from J, with 10 bases between. This CDR3 has 12 residues. The germline gives CDR1 WSHSY, CDR2 SAAADI. Written as DNA, the CDR3 is TGCGCCAGCGCGACTACGACCTACGAGCAGTACTTC. Translation gives CASATTTYEQYF.

This rearrangement joins TRBV19 to TRBJ2-7; D is undetermined. The CDR3 extends over 15 amino acids. CDR1 is LNHDA, CDR2 SQIVND, per germline (reference sequence). V was shortened by 3 bases and J by 1 base, with 13 bases between the two germline ends. CDR3 in amino acids: CASSIGSPYSYEQYF. The CDR3 coding sequence is TGTGCCAGTAGTATCGGGTCGCCTTATTCCTACGAGCAGTACTTC.

This clone was seen a handful of times. Other DNA sequences in the sample encode the same CDR3. This chain links TRBV18 with TRBJ2-6; no clear D. This CDR3 is built from 14 residues. Germline V gives CDR1 KGHSH, CDR2 LQKENI. Trimming left V 6 bases short and J 0 bases short, with 6 bases between. DNA for the CDR3: TGTGCCAGCTCCCCCCTCTCTGGGGCCAACGTCCTGACTTTC. This encodes CASSPLSGANVLTF.

This chain connects TRBV9 to TRBJ2-3; 9 bases are a match to TRBD2. Germline assignment: CDR1 SGDLS and CDR2 YYNGEE. The V segment lost 3 bases and the J segment 8 bases; nucleotides outside the gene matches: 13. This CDR3 spans 16 amino acids. The CDR3 spells CASSAFSGSAGATQYF. CDR3 in DNA: TGTGCCAGCAGCGCCTTTAGCGGGAGTGCCGGGGCTACGCAGTATTTT.

This clone appeared once. V usage is TRBV30 and J usage is TRBJ1-4; 7 positions match TRBD1. The CDR3 extends over 16 amino acids. V trimming: 2 bases; J trimming: 1 base; junction bases outside the gene matches: 7. Germline CDR1 and CDR2: GTSNPN and SVGIG (reference sequence). Here the CDR3 reads CAWSRRGRRTNEKLFF. In DNA form, the CDR3 reads TGTGCCTGGAGTAGGAGGGGGCGTAGAACTAATGAAAAACTGTTTTTT.

In this sample, this clone turned up a few times. The rearrangement links TRBV21-1 to TRBJ2-7; the listed D gene, TRBD2, was not tested against the DNA. TRBV21-1 is given as a pseudogene. The length of the CDR3 is 15 residues. The CDR3 nucleotides are TGTGCCAGCACCATTCACGGGACTAGCGGAGTCCAGGGGTACTTC. This sequence encodes CASTIHGTSGVQGYF.

The V gene is TRBV4-3, the J gene TRBJ1-1, with unresolved D. The germline V gene has CDR1 LGHNA and CDR2 YSLEER. V was shortened by 0 bases and J by 0 bases, with 8 bases between the two germline ends. The CDR3 is 15 amino acids. The CDR3 DNA is TGCGCCAGCAGCCAAGAGAGCAAACTGAACACTGAAGCTTTCTTT. Translating gives CASSQESKLNTEAFF.

The chain employs TRBV5-4 and TRBJ1-1; no reliable D call. Trimming took 0 bases from V and 4 from J, leaving 13 bases between them. Looked up from germline, CDR1 is SGHNT and CDR2 is YYREEE (reference sequence). CDR3 length equals 15 residues. The CDR3 bases are TGTGCCAGCAGCTTGGACAGACCCACGAGCACTGAAGCTTTCTTT. This codes for CASSLDRPTSTEAFF.

V usage is TRBV6-6 and J usage is TRBJ2-1; TRBD2 might be the D (6 bases). The CDR3 spans 14 residues. Germline assignment: CDR1 MNHNY and CDR2 SVGAGI (reference sequence). The V gene lost 10 bases and the J gene lost 7 bases, with 20 bases spanning the gap. DNA of the CDR3: TGTGCCACCCATTACGGGGGTCTACCGAATGAGCAGTTCTTC. Translated: CATHYGGLPNEQFF.

The sample holds one count of this clone. This chain links TRBV5-1 with TRBJ1-2; no clear D gene. The CDR3 runs 13 residues. Germline CDR1 is SGHRS and CDR2 is YFSETQ. Trimming pared 7 bases from V and 4 bases from J, leaving 14 bases between. CDR3 in DNA: TGCGCCAGCCGGCCCGGGTTGGCCTATGGCTACACCTTC. Translation gives CASRPGLAYGYTF.

This chain links TRBV2 with TRBJ2-1; 9 nucleotides match TRBD2. V gave up 7 bases and J gave up 7 bases; unmatched junction bases: 11. This CDR3 comprises 15 residues. Germline-derived CDR1 and CDR2 are SNHLY and FYNNEI. The CDR3 nucleotides are TGTGCCAGCAAGTTCGGTAGCGGGAGTAGAAATGAGCAGTTCTTC. As protein: CASKFGSGSRNEQFF.

This chain links TRBV7-3 with TRBJ1-1; no clear D gene. This CDR3 has 13 residues. The V gene's germline CDR1 is SGHTA and CDR2 FQGTGA. The germline V and J ends were trimmed by 5 bases and 10 bases, with 17 bases remaining between them. As DNA, the CDR3 is TGTGCCAGCAGCCCCGGGAGGGAGACGGGAGCTTTCTTT. Protein product: CASSPGRETGAFF.

V usage is TRBV4-3 and J usage is TRBJ1-1; D call uncertain. Germline values: CDR1 LGHNA, CDR2 YSLEER. The CDR3 is 13 residues long. Trimming shortened V by 5 bases and J by 0 bases, and 7 bases separated the two germline ends. The CDR3 sequence: CASSLQMNTEAFF. The CDR3 DNA sequence: TGCGCCAGCAGCTTACAGATGAACACTGAAGCTTTCTTT.

This clone was detected once. The gene calls are TRBV5-1 and TRBJ2-7; 10 bases are shared with TRBD1. This CDR3 region has 17 residues. J was trimmed by 7 bases and V by 2 bases; bases with no gene match: 15. The V gene's germline CDR1 is SGHRS and CDR2 YFSETQ. CDR3 amino acids: CASSFDPPGTGEGEQYF. CDR3 nucleotides: TGCGCCAGCAGCTTTGATCCACCCGGGACAGGGGAGGGAGAGCAGTACTTC.

The chain employs TRBV6-5 and TRBJ2-3, with a weak D call TRBD2 (7 bases). The CDR3 has 14 amino acids. V was shortened by 10 bases and J by 7 bases, with 21 bases between the two germline ends. In germline, CDR1 is MNHEY, CDR2 SVGAGI. The CDR3 reads CATGEGGSTNTQYF. The CDR3 nucleotides are TGTGCCACCGGGGAGGGGGGTAGCACGAATACGCAGTATTTT.